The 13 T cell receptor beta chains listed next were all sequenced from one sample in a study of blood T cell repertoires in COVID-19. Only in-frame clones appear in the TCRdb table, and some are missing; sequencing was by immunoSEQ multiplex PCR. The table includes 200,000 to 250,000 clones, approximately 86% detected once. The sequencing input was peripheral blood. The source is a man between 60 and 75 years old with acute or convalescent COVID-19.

The DNA for the CDR3 is TGTGCCAGCCCCAGTACAGCGGGGACCTACAATGAGCAGTTCTTC. Its protein is CASPSTAGTYNEQFF. The gene calls are TRBV7-9 and TRBJ2-1, with 7 bases matching TRBD2. CDR3 length: 15 amino acids. Germline loops: CDR1 SEHNR, CDR2 FQNEAQ (reference sequence). V was pared by 8 bases and J by 2 bases, with 9 bases of the junction left unmatched.

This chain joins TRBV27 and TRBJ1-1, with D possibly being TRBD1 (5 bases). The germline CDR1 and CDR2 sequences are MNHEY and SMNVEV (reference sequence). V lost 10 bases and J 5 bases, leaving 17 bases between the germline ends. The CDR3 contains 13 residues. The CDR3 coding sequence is TGTGCCACTCTATGGGGGGTGAGAACTGAAGCTTTCTTT. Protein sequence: CATLWGVRTEAFF.

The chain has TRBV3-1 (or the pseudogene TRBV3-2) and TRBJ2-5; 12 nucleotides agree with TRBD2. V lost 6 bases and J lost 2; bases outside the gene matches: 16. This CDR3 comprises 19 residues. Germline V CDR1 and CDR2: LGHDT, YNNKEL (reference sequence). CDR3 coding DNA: TGTGCCAGCAGACGAAGTACTCTAGCGGGGGGGCGGAGGCAAGAGACCCAGTACTTC. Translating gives CASRRSTLAGGRRQETQYF.

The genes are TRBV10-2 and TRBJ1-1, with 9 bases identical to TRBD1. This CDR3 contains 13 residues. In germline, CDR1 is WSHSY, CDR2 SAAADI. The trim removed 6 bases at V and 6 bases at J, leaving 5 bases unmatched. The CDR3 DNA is TGCGCCAGCAGCGGACAGGGGACCCCTGAAGCTTTCTTT. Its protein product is CASSGQGTPEAFF.

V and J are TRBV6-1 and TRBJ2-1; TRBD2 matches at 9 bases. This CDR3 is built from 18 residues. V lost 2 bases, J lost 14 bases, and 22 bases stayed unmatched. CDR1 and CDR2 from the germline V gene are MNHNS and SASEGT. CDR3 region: CASSERVAGAGGPSQEFF. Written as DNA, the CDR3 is TGTGCCAGCAGTGAAAGGGTGGCGGGGGCGGGGGGGCCGTCCCAGGAGTTCTTC.

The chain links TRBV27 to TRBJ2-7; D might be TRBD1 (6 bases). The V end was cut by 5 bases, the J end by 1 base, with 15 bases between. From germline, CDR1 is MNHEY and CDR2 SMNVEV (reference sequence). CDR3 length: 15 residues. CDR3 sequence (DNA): TGTGCCAGCAGTCCCCACAGGGTCACTTCCTACGAGCAGTACTTC. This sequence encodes CASSPHRVTSYEQYF.

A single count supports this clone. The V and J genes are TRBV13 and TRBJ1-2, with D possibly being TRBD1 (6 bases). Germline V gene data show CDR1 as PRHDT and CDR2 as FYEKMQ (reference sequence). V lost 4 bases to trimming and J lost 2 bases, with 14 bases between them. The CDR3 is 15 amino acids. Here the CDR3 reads CASSSRGGGNYGYTF. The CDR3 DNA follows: TGTGCCAGCAGCTCCAGGGGTGGGGGAAACTATGGCTACACCTTC.

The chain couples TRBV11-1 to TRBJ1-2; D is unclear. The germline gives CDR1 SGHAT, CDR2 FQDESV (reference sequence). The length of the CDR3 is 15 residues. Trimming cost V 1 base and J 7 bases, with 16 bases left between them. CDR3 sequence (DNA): TGTGCCAGCAGCTTAGACGCAGGTACCCTCGGTGGCTACACCTTC. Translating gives CASSLDAGTLGGYTF.

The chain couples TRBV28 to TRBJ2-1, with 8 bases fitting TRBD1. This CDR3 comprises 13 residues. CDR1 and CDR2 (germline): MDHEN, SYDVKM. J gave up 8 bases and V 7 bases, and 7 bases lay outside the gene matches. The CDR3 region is CASTRQGTDEQFF. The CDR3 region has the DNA TGTGCCAGCACTAGACAGGGGACGGATGAGCAGTTCTTC.

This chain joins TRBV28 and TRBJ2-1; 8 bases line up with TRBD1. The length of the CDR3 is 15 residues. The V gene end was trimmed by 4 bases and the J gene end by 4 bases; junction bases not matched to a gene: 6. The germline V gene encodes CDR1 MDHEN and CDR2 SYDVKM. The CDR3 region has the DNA TGTGCCAGCAGTTATACAGGGGGTTGGTACAATGAGCAGTTCTTC. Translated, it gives CASSYTGGWYNEQFF.

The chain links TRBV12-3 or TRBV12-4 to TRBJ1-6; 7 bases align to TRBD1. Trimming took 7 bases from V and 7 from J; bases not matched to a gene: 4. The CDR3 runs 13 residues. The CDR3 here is CASKRQGNSPLHF. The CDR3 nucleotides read TGTGCCAGCAAGAGACAGGGAAATTCACCCCTCCACTTT.

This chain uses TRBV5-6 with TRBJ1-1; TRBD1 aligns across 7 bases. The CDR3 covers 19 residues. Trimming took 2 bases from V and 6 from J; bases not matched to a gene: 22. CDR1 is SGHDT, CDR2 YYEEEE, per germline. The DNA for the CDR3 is TGTGCCAGCAGCTTTATCCCGGAGGCAGGGGGGTATGGTATCGCTGAAGCTTTCTTT. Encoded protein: CASSFIPEAGGYGIAEAFF.

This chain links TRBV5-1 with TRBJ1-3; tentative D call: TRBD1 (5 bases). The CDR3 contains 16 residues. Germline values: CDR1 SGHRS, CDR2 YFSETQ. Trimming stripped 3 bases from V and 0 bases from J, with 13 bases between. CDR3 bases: TGCGCCAGCAGCTATCCTCAGGGAAGCTCTGGAAACACCATATATTTT. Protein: CASSYPQGSSGNTIYF. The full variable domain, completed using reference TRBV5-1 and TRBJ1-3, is KAGVTQTPRYLIKTRGQQVTLSCSPISGHRSVSWYQQTPGQGLQFLFEYFSETQRNKGNFPGRFSGRQFSNSRSEMNVSTLELGDSALYLCASSYPQGSSGNTIYFGEGSWLTVV.